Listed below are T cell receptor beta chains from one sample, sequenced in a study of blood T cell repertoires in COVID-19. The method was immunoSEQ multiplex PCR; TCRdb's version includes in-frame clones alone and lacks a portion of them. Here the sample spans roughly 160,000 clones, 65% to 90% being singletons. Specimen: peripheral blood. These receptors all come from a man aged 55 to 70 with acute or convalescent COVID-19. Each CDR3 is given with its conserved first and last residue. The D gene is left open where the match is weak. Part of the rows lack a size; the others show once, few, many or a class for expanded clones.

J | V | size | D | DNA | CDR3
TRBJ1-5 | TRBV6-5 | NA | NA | TGTGCCAGCAGGGCGGGAGGGGAGGTCCAGCCCCAGCATTTT | CASRAGGEVQPQHF
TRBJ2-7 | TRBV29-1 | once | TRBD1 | TGCAGCGTTTTAGACAGGGCCCTCTACGAGCAGTACTTC | CSVLDRALYEQYF
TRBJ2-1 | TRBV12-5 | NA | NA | TGTGCTAGTGGTGCCGGGACAAAGAGCTCCTACAATGAGCAGTTCTTC | CASGAGTKSSYNEQFF
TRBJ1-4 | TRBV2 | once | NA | TGTGCCAGCAGCTTCCCCTCTGGTCCGGCAACTAATGAAAAACTGTTTTTT | CASSFPSGPATNEKLFF
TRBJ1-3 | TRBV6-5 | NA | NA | TGTGCCAGCAGGGATAGCAGGGGAACTGGAAACACCATATATTTT | CASRDSRGTGNTIYF
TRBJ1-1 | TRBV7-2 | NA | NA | TGTGCCAGCAGCTTAGGACCCGGGGGTGGGACTGAAGCTTTCTTT | CASSLGPGGGTEAFF
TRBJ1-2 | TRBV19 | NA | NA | TGTGCCAGTAGTGCCACCCGGGGATTGGGCTATGGCTACACCTTC | CASSATRGLGYGYTF
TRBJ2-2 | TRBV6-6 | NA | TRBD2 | TGTGCCAGCAGTCCACTAGCGGGAGGCCCCCACACCGGGGAGCTGTTTTTT | CASSPLAGGPHTGELFF
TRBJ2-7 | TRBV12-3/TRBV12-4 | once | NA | TGTGCCAGCAGTTTATCCCCATCCAAGCAGTACTTC | CASSLSPSKQYF
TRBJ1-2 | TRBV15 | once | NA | TGTGCCACCAGCAGAGATTCCGGGAGCTATGGCTACACCTTC | CATSRDSGSYGYTF
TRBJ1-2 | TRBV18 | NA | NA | TGTGCCAGCTCACCACTTTCGGGGGATGGCTACACCTTC | CASSPLSGDGYTF
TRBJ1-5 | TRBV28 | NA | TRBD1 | TGTGCCAGCATGGACAGGGAGATCAATCAGCCCCAGCATTTT | CASMDREINQPQHF
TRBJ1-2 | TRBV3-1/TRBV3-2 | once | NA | TGTGCCAGCAGCCAAGAAAGGGGCCCCTACACCTTC | CASSQERGPYTF
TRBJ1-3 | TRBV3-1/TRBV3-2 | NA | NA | TGTGCCAGCAGCCAAGTGGCCCAGGGGCGCGGAAACACCATATATTTT | CASSQVAQGRGNTIYF
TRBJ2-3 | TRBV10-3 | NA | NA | TGTGCCATCAGTCGGGGGACCGGCACAGATACGCAGTATTTT | CAISRGTGTDTQYF
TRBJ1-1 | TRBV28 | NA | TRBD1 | TGTGCCAGCAGTTTCGGGACAGGGTACAGTGAAGCTTTCTTT | CASSFGTGYSEAFF
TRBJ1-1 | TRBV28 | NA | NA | TGTGCCAGCAGTTTAATGGAGAGTGAAGCTTTCTTT | CASSLMESEAFF
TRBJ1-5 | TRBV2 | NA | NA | TGTGCCAGCAGTGATCACAGGGTTAGGACCCAGCATTTT | CASSDHRVRTQHF
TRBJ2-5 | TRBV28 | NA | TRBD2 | TGTGCCAGCAGTTTATTGGGACTACCTAAAGCGGAGACCCAGTACTTC | CASSLLGLPKAETQYF
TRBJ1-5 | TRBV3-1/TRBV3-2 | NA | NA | TGTGCCAGCAGCCCGCAGATCCAAGTACAGCCCCAGCATTTT | CASSPQIQVQPQHF
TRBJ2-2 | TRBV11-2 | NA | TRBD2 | TGTGCCAGCAGCTTTTCTAGCGGGAGCACCGGGGAGCTGTTTTTT | CASSFSSGSTGELFF
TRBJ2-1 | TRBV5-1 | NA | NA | TGCGCCAGCAGCATAGGGAGCTTCAATGAGCAGTTCTTC | CASSIGSFNEQFF
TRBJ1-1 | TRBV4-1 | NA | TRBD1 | TGCGCCAGCAGCCACCCCGGACAGGGCAACACTGAAGCTTTCTTT | CASSHPGQGNTEAFF
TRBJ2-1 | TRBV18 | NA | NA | TGTGCCAGCTCACGTTTTAGCGCTAGCTCCTACAATGAGCAGTTCTTC | CASSRFSASSYNEQFF
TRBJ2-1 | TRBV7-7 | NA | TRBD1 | TGTGCTAGCAGCTTCCTACCGGGACAGGGGGATGAGCAGTTCTTC | CASSFLPGQGDEQFF
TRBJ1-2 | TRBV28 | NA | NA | TGTGCCAGCAGTTTATGGCAGACTAACTATGGCTACACCTTC | CASSLWQTNYGYTF
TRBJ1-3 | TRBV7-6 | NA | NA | TGTGCCAGCAGCTTAGAGCCCTACTCCTCGGGAAACACCATATATTTT | CASSLEPYSSGNTIYF
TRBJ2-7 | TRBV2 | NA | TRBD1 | TGTGCCAGCAGCTTCCGGGCCAGGGGGCTTGGCGAGCAGTACTTC | CASSFRARGLGEQYF
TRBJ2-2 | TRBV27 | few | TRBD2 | TGTGCCAGCAGTTTAGAGTGGAGACAGACTAGCGCCGGGGAGCTGTTTTTT | CASSLEWRQTSAGELFF
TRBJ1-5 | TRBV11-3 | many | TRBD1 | TGTGCCAGCAGCACCCGGGACAGGGACCCGTATAGCAATCAGCCCCAGCATTTT | CASSTRDRDPYSNQPQHF
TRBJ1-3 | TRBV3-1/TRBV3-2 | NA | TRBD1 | TGTGCCAGCAGCTTGGGGACAGGGGGCGGTGAAAACACCATATATTTT | CASSLGTGGGENTIYF